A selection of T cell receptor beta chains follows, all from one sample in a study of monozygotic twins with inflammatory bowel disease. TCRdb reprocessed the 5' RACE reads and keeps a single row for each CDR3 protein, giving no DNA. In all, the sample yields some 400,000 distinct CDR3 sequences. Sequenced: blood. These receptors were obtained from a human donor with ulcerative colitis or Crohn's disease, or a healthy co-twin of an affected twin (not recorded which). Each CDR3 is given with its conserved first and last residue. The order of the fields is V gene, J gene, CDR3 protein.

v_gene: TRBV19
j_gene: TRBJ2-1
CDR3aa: CASRGTSAIEQFF

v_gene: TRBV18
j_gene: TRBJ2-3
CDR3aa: CASLLGQANTQYF

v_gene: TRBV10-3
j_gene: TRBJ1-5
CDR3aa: CAISESQGNQPQHF

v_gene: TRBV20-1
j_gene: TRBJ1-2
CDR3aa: CSAVEGANYGYTF

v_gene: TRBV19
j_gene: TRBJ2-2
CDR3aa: CASSIGGGVELFF

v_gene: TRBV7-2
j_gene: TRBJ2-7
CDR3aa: CASSLARIEYEQYF

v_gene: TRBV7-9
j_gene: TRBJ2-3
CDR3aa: CASSSLGGYTDTQYF

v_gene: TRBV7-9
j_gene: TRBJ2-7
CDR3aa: CASSQRDSSYEQYF

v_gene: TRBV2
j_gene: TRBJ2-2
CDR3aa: CASIRGMNTGELFF

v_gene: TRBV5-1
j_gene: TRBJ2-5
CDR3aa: CASSAPGLAGVKTQYF

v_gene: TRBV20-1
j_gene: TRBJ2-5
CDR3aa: CSARAEIIGETQYF

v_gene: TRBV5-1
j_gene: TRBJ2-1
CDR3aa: CASSSSGGAENEQFF

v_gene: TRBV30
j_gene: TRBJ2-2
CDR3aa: CAWSVSGELFF

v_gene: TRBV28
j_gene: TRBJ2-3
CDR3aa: CASSRMRGLAGGGETDTQYF

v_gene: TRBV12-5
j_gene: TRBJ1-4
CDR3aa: CASGQDNEKLFF

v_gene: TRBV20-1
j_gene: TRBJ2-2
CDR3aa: CSALLAGVGGELFF

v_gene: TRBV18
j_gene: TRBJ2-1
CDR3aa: CASSPRTVGYNEQFF

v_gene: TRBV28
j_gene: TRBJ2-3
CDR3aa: CASSLSIPTDTQYF

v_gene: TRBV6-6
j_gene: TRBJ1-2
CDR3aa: CASSLYYGYTF

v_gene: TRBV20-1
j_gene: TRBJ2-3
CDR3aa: CSAPSAVTDTQYF

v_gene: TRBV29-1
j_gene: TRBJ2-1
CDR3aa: CTGGSHNEQFF

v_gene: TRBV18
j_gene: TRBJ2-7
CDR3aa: CASSPLGQGNSYEQYF

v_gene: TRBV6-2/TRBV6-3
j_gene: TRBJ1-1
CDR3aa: CASSPPPYRGPNTEAFF

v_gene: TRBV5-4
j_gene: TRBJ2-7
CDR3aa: CTSSLTGGGFYEQYF

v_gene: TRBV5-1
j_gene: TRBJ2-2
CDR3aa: CASSLNTANTGELFF

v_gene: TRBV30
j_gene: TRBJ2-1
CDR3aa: CAWSGVSYNEQFF

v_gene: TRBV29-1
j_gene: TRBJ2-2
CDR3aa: CSAKAGGNIGELFF

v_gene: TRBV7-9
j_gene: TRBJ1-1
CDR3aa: CASSLKGVNTEAFF

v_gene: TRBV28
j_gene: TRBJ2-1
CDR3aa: CASSLVLGSSYNEQFF

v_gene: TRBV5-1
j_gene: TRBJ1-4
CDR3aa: CASSGQGYEKLFF

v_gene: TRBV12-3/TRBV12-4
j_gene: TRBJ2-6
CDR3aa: CASSPGQGVPGANVLTF

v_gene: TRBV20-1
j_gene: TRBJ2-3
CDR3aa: CSAIRSGAGVGTDTQYF

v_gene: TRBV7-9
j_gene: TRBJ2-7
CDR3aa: CASSFSTATYEQYF

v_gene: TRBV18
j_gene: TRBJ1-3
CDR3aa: CASSPGPYGTTIYF

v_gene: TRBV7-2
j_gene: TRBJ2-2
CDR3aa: CASSLVQGRDTGELFF

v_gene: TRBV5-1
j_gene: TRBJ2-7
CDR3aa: CASRVSGDSYEQYF

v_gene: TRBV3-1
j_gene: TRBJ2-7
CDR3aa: CASSPRAVVPYEQYF

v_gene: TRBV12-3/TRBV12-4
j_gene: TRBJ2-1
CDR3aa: CASSFLAGVGEQFF

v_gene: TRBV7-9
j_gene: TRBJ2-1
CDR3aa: CASSLGLQYNEQFF

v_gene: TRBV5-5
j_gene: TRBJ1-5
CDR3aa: CASSPADTRNQPQHF

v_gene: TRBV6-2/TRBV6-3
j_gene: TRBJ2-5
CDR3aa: CASSYSRAEETQYF

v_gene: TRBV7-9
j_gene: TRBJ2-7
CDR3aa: CASSRVGELAYEQYF

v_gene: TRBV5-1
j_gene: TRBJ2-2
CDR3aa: CASSWTTGTGSTGELFF

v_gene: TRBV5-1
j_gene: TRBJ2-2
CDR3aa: CASSFEQNTGELFF

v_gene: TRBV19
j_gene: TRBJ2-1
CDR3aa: CASSIASGGATGNEQFF

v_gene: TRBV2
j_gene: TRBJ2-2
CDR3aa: CASHYEGTGELFF